A single sample gave rise to the 7 T cell receptor beta chains below, sequenced in a study of CD8 T cells in ankylosing spondylitis. One entry per CDR3 protein, called by TCRdb with MiXCR from the 5' RACE reads. The data show 310,000 or so distinct CDR3 sequences, over 15% seen once. The sequencing input was blood, either unsorted or a sorted T cell fraction (not recorded which). The receptors stem from a male donor with ankylosing spondylitis or in good health (not recorded which).

A note on this clonotype: Given a much more abundant clone one base away, this may be a read error. The rearrangement links TRBV20-1 to TRBJ2-7; D is possibly TRBD2 (5 bases). Germline CDR1 is DFQATT and CDR2 is SNEGSKA (reference sequence). This CDR3 contains 11 residues. CDR3 nucleotide sequence: TGCAGTGTTAGAAGCGGTTACGAGCAGTACGTC. This encodes CSVRSGYEQYV.

This sequence joins TRBV5-1 and TRBJ2-3; 12 bases are a match to TRBD2. Germline CDR1 is SGHRS and CDR2 is YFSETQ. The CDR3 loop spans 16 amino acids. With V trimmed by 5 bases and J by 1 base, 5 bases remained unmatched. CDR3 loop: CASSKRLAGGTDTQYF. Here the CDR3 DNA reads TGCGCCAGCAGTAAGAGACTAGCGGGGGGCACAGATACGCAGTATTTT.

This clonotype was seen a few times. V gene TRBV6-1 combines with J gene TRBJ2-6; 9 nucleotides align to TRBD1. Germline CDR1 reads MNHNS; CDR2 reads SASEGT. The trim removed 7 bases at V and 2 bases at J, leaving 3 bases unmatched. The CDR3 contains 15 residues. CDR3 loop: CASNNRGPGANVLTF. DNA of the CDR3: TGTGCCAGCAATAACAGGGGGCCTGGGGCCAACGTCCTGACTTTC.

This clonotype was seen ten or more times. V is TRBV20-1 and J is TRBJ1-5; the D gene is possibly TRBD1 (6 bases). Trimming took off 0 bases at V and 7 bases at J, with 13 bases between the two ends. Germline lookup yields CDR1 DFQATT and CDR2 SNEGSKA (reference sequence). CDR3 length equals 14 residues. The CDR3 sequence is CSARDVGGGQPQHF. The DNA of the CDR3 is TGCAGTGCTAGAGATGTGGGGGGCGGGCAGCCCCAGCATTTT.

This clonotype was picked up a small number of times. V gene TRBV6-5 combines with J gene TRBJ2-1; D could derive from TRBD1 or TRBD2 (5 bases each). The CDR3 spans 11 residues. The V end was cut by 6 bases, the J end by 15 bases, with 15 bases between. Germline CDR1 reads MNHEY; CDR2 reads SVGAGI. The CDR3 DNA sequence: TGTGCCAGCAGGACCCGACAGCGGCTGTTCTTC. It is translated as CASRTRQRLFF.

This clonotype was found a few times. This chain connects TRBV7-3 to TRBJ2-5; 10 positions match TRBD1. The V gene end was trimmed by 1 base and the J gene end by 2 bases; junction bases not matched to a gene: 4. This CDR3 comprises 16 residues. Germline CDR1 reads SGHTA; CDR2 reads FQGTGA. The CDR3 here is CASSLNPDRGQETQYF. The DNA of the CDR3 is TGTGCCAGCAGCTTAAACCCGGACAGGGGGCAAGAGACCCAGTACTTC.

In DNA, the CDR3 is TGTGCCAGCAGCTTCGGGACTAGCTTCTCAGATACGCAGTATTTT. Protein product: CASSFGTSFSDTQYF. This sequence joins TRBV7-2 and TRBJ2-3; TRBD2 aligns across 9 bases. CDR1 and CDR2 (germline): SGHTA, FQGNSA. J lost 4 bases, V lost 3 bases, and 5 bases had no gene match. This CDR3 spans 15 amino acids. The full variable domain, rest sourced from reference TRBV7-2 and TRBJ2-3, is GAGVSQSPSNKVTEKGKDVELRCDPISGHTALYWYRQSLGQGLEFLIYFQGNSAPDKSGLPSDRFSAERTGGSVSTLTIQRTQQEDSAVYLCASSFGTSFSDTQYFGPGTRLTVL.